What follows are 21 T cell receptor beta chains derived from one specimen sequenced in a study of Ad26.COV2.S vaccination and SARS-CoV-2 variants. Documented treatment: some 20 received Ad26.COV2.S at low or high dose, single or two shots; about five received placebo; per-sample allocation not given. Sampling was done on day 63 after the first vaccine or placebo injection. The table came from immunoSEQ multiplex PCR; TCRdb's copy has only in-frame clones and leaves some out. Of 350,000 to 450,000 clones listed, 80% to 90% are singletons. The sequencing used peripheral blood, collected in a trial of Ad26.COV2.S vaccine versus placebo. The receptors were sampled from a person between 18 and 65 years old who received the Ad26.COV2.S COVID-19 vaccine or a placebo.

The genes are TRBV5-1 and TRBJ1-2; D possibly corresponds to TRBD1 (5 bases). The CDR3 is made up of 14 amino acids. Germline assignment: CDR1 SGHRS and CDR2 YFSETQ. Trimming removed 5 bases at V and 1 base at J, with 12 bases between. The CDR3 DNA reads as TGCGCCAGCAGTTGGGGGATTGATAACTATGGCTACACCTTC. This gives the protein CASSWGIDNYGYTF.

The chain joins TRBV5-6 to TRBJ2-7; 9 positions agree with TRBD2. Germline trimming cut 2 bases from V and 3 bases from J; bases unmatched to any gene: 3. The CDR3 has 14 amino acids. Per the germline V gene, CDR1 is SGHDT and CDR2 is YYEEEE. The CDR3 bases are TGTGCCAGCAGCTTAGCGGGGGGATACTACGAGCAGTACTTC. Translating gives CASSLAGGYYEQYF. The whole variable domain, remainder taken from reference TRBV5-6 and TRBJ2-7, is DAGVTQSPTHLIKTRGQQVTLRCSPKSGHDTVSWYQQALGQGPQFIFQYYEEEERQRGNFPDRFSGHQFPNYSSELNVNALLLGDSALYLCASSLAGGYYEQYFGPGTRLTVT.

The chain is built from TRBV20-1 and TRBJ2-2; TRBD2 aligns across 10 bases. The germline gives CDR1 DFQATT, CDR2 SNEGSKA (reference sequence). The CDR3 loop spans 17 amino acids. J was trimmed by 0 bases and V by 3 bases; bases with no gene match: 7. CDR3 in DNA: TGCAGTGCTAGTCGGCTAGCGGGGGAGTCGAACACCGGGGAGCTGTTTTTT. Protein product: CSASRLAGESNTGELFF.

This sequence joins TRBV19 and TRBJ1-1; 7 bases are shared with TRBD1. Germline trimming cut 6 bases from V and 1 base from J; bases unmatched to any gene: 11. This CDR3 has 16 amino acids. The V gene's germline CDR1 is LNHDA and CDR2 SQIVND (reference sequence). This chain's CDR3 is CASRSLPGQRNTEAFF. For the CDR3, the DNA is TGTGCCAGTAGATCACTACCGGGACAGCGGAACACTGAAGCTTTCTTT. Supplemented by reference TRBV19 and TRBJ1-1, the full variable domain reads DGGITQSPKYLFRKEGQNVTLSCEQNLNHDAMYWYRQDPGQGLRLIYYSQIVNDFQKGDIAEGYSVSREKKESFPLTVTSAQKNPTAFYLCASRSLPGQRNTEAFFGQGTRLTVV.

V is TRBV11-2 and J is TRBJ1-3; perhaps TRBD1 as D (6 bases). V lost 0 bases and J lost 5, with 23 bases in between. Per the germline V gene, CDR1 is SGHAT and CDR2 is FQNNGV. CDR3 length equals 19 residues. The CDR3 DNA reads as TGTGCCAGCAGCTTAGAGGGGAGTTTGTTTGGACAGAGAAGAAACACCATATATTTT. Encoded protein: CASSLEGSLFGQRRNTIYF. Together with reference TRBV11-2 and TRBJ1-3, the CDR3 gives the full variable domain: EAGVAQSPRYKIIEKRQSVAFWCNPISGHATLYWYQQILGQGPKLLIQFQNNGVVDDSQLPKDRFSAERLKGVDSTLKIQPAKLEDSAVYLCASSLEGSLFGQRRNTIYFGEGSWLTVV.

The chain combines TRBV11-2 with TRBJ1-1; weak D call: TRBD1 (6 bases). The CDR3 sequence is 13 residues long. Germline CDR1 and CDR2: SGHAT and FQNNGV. Trimming cost V 3 bases and J 2 bases, with 7 bases left between them. CDR3: CASSFGTNTEAFF. In DNA, the CDR3 is TGTGCCAGCAGCTTCGGGACAAACACTGAAGCTTTCTTT.

This chain links TRBV2 with TRBJ2-7; D is undetermined. The germline CDR1 and CDR2 sequences are SNHLY and FYNNEI. The CDR3 extends over 15 amino acids. Between the trimmed V and J ends, which lost 7 bases and 2 bases, there was a span of 18 bases. The CDR3 loop reads CASKEGPVTTYEQYF. The CDR3 nucleotides are TGTGCCAGCAAAGAAGGGCCAGTAACCACCTACGAGCAGTACTTC.

The chain has TRBV9 and TRBJ2-5, with 11 bases aligning to TRBD1. The germline gives CDR1 SGDLS, CDR2 YYNGEE. This CDR3 region has 18 residues. The V gene end was trimmed by 0 bases and the J gene end by 4 bases; junction bases not matched to a gene: 11. CDR3 sequence: CASSVAGQGAIRGETQYF. Here the CDR3 DNA reads TGTGCCAGCAGCGTAGCCGGACAGGGGGCGATCAGGGGAGAGACCCAGTACTTC. Combining the CDR3 with reference TRBV9 and TRBJ2-5 gives the whole variable domain DSGVTQTPKHLITATGQRVTLRCSPRSGDLSVYWYQQSLDQGLQFLIQYYNGEERAKGNILERFSAQQFPDLHSELNLSSLELGDSALYFCASSVAGQGAIRGETQYFGPGTRLLVL.

This clone was recorded only once. The chain is built from TRBV28 and TRBJ1-2, with D unclear. This CDR3 is built from 14 residues. Germline lookup yields CDR1 MDHEN and CDR2 SYDVKM. The V and J ends lost 7 bases and 4 bases respectively, with 16 bases between them. CDR3 region: CASIQAGYSYGYTF. The CDR3, as DNA: TGTGCCAGCATTCAAGCGGGTTACTCCTATGGCTACACCTTC.

The chain employs TRBV5-4 and TRBJ2-3; unclear D gene. This CDR3 comprises 13 residues. Trimming stripped 0 bases from V and 3 bases from J, with 5 bases between. Germline loops: CDR1 SGHNT, CDR2 YYREEE (reference sequence). The CDR3 bases are TGTGCCAGCAGCTTGGCCTCAACAGATACGCAGTATTTT. Translation: CASSLASTDTQYF.

The V and J genes are TRBV30 and TRBJ1-2; D gene uncertain. Trimming removed 0 bases from V and 6 bases from J, with 11 bases in between. This CDR3 comprises 13 residues. The germline CDR1 and CDR2 sequences are GTSNPN and SVGIG (reference sequence). The CDR3 DNA follows: TGTGCCTGGAGTGTCGTGTTTGGAGATGGCTACACCTTC. This codes for CAWSVVFGDGYTF.

This clone was observed a handful of times. CDR3 coding DNA: TGTGCCAGCAGCCGTCGTATTAGACAGGGGGCGCTTCACGAGCAGTACTTC. It specifies CASSRRIRQGALHEQYF. V usage is TRBV5-6 and J usage is TRBJ2-7; 10 bases are a match to TRBD1. With 4 bases clipped from V and 5 bases from J, the junction kept 15 bases outside the gene matches. Germline lookup yields CDR1 SGHDT and CDR2 YYEEEE. This CDR3 has 17 residues.

A word on this clone: Other DNA sequences of this sample code for an identical CDR3. The genes are TRBV4-3 and TRBJ2-5; a possible D gene is TRBD1 (5 bases). The CDR3 has 13 amino acids. Germline CDR1 reads LGHNA; CDR2 reads YSLEER. The ends were cut back, 0 bases at V and 4 bases at J, with 6 bases in the middle. CDR3 protein: CASSQDRGETQYF. CDR3 DNA: TGCGCCAGCAGCCAAGATAGGGGAGAGACCCAGTACTTC.

This clone came up many times. The chain couples TRBV4-3 to TRBJ2-1; possibly TRBD1 or TRBD2 for D (5 bases each). V gave up 4 bases and J gave up 9 bases, with 13 bases separating them. The V gene's germline CDR1 is LGHNA and CDR2 YSLEER. The CDR3 is 13 amino acids. The DNA for the CDR3 is TGCGCCAGCAGCCCAGATTGGGGGATTGAGCAGTTCTTC. This encodes CASSPDWGIEQFF.

This clone was counted ten times or more. This sequence joins TRBV3-1 (or the pseudogene TRBV3-2) and TRBJ2-3; D is unresolved. CDR3 length: 12 amino acids. The ends were cut back, 1 base at V and 6 bases at J, with 5 bases in the middle. Germline V gives CDR1 LGHDT, CDR2 YNNKEL (reference sequence). The DNA of the CDR3 is TGTGCCAGCAGCCAAGCGGAGGATACGCAGTATTTT. It yields the protein CASSQAEDTQYF.

V usage is TRBV28 and J usage is TRBJ1-1; 8 bases agree with TRBD1. The CDR3 extends over 13 amino acids. Unmatched junction bases numbered 6, after V lost 5 bases and J lost 7 bases. Germline CDR1 MDHEN, CDR2 SYDVKM. CDR3 amino acids: CASSQGALGEAFF. DNA for the CDR3: TGTGCCAGCAGTCAGGGGGCCTTAGGTGAAGCTTTCTTT.

V is TRBV12-3 or TRBV12-4 and J is TRBJ1-2; no clear D. V lost 3 bases and J 4 bases, leaving 6 bases between the germline ends. The CDR3 extends over 12 amino acids. The CDR3 region is CASSLEGYGYTF. The CDR3 DNA is TGTGCCAGCAGTTTGGAGGGCTATGGCTACACCTTC.

The chain combines TRBV5-4 with TRBJ2-2; 7 nucleotides agree with TRBD1. V lost 5 bases, J lost 2 bases, and 6 bases stayed unmatched. Germline CDR1 reads SGHNT; CDR2 reads YYREEE (reference sequence). This CDR3 spans 15 amino acids. The CDR3 sequence: CASREGTANTGELFF. CDR3 DNA: TGTGCCAGCAGGGAAGGGACAGCTAACACCGGGGAGCTGTTTTTT.

The chain couples TRBV1 to TRBJ1-2; TRBD1 is taken as the D call from the table, unchecked against the DNA. TRBV1 is classified as a pseudogene. The CDR3 length is 15 residues. The CDR3 here is CTTPVGVRVRWGYTF. The CDR3 DNA sequence: TGCACCACCCCGGTAGGGGTGAGAGTACGTTGGGGCTACACCTTC.

V is TRBV5-1 and J is TRBJ1-5; D is uncertain. The germline gives CDR1 SGHRS, CDR2 YFSETQ. This CDR3 comprises 13 residues. Trimming cost V 4 bases and J 5 bases, with 10 bases left between them. The CDR3 protein is CASSIYGDQPQHF. Written as DNA, the CDR3 is TGCGCCAGCAGCATTTACGGGGATCAGCCCCAGCATTTT.

The CDR3 region is CASSFRGGMGNEKLFF. The CDR3 DNA reads as TGTGCCAGCAGCTTTAGGGGGGGCATGGGTAATGAAAAACTGTTTTTT. The chain recombines TRBV5-5 with TRBJ1-4; D perhaps matches TRBD1 (6 bases). The V end lost 2 bases, the J end lost 4 bases, and 15 bases lay between the germline ends. The CDR3 length is 16 residues. CDR1 and CDR2 from the germline V gene are SGHKS and YYEKEE (reference sequence).